This section outlines one T cell receptor beta chain sequence together with its context. Germline V lookup: CDR1 SGHTA, CDR2 FQGNSA. This CDR3 has 16 residues. Trimming removed 3 bases at V and 0 bases at J, with 12 bases between. These data belong to a study of OX40 agonist ivuxolimab in advanced cancers. As for the study in general: Ivuxolimab is an agonistic anti-OX40 (CD134) antibody, and patients were treated with it.

Generated by immunoSEQ multiplex PCR, the TCRdb table keeps only in-frame clones and is missing some. Among about 60,000 clones listed, about four fifths were seen once. Samples of blood were obtained at baseline, on cycle 4 day 1, and on cycle 7 day 1. Sequences were derived from CD4+ or CD8+ T cells sorted from blood, sampled in a trial of the OX40 agonist ivuxolimab. The clonotype originates from an adult with an advanced solid tumor such as melanoma, head and neck, liver or kidney cancer. V gene TRBV7-2 combines with J gene TRBJ2-1; D not certain. CDR3 amino acids: CASSFLGGLSYNEQFF. In nucleotides, the CDR3 is TGTGCCAGCAGCTTTCTGGGCGGCCTCTCCTACAATGAGCAGTTCTTC.